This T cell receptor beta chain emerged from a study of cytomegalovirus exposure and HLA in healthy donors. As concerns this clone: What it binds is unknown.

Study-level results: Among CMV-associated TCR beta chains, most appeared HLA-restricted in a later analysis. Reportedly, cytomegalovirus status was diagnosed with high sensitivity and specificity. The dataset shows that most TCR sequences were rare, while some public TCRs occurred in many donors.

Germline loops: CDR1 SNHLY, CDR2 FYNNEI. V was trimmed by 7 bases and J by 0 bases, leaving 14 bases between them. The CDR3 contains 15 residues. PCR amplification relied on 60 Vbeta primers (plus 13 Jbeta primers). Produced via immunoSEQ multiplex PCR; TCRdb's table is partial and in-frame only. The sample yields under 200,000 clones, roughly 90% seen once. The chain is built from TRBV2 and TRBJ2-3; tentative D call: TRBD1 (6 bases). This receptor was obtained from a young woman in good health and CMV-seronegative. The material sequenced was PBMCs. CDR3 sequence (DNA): TGTGCCAGCATTAAGGGACAAACGAGCACAGATACGCAGTATTTT. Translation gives CASIKGQTSTDTQYF.